The 10 T cell receptor beta chains in this list originate from one sample, sequenced in a study of blood T cells in healthy people across ages. Combining a sample-barcoded 5' primer with a J-beta primer mix, a second PCR ran for about 7 to 12 cycles. MiXCR, applied by TCRdb to the 5' RACE reads, yields one record per CDR3 protein. The sample records hundreds of thousands of distinct CDR3 sequences, roughly 64% being singletons. Material for sequencing was blood. The receptors stem from a man aged 25-45 years in good health.

This clonotype was counted ten times or more. The CDR3 loop is CSARGLAGDPDTQYF. The CDR3 nucleotides are TGCAGTGCTAGGGGACTAGCGGGAGACCCAGATACGCAGTATTTT. This sequence joins TRBV20-1 and TRBJ2-3; TRBD2 matches 14 bases. The CDR3 has 15 amino acids. J gave up 4 bases and V 3 bases, and 3 bases lay outside the gene matches. Germline CDR1 DFQATT, CDR2 SNEGSKA (reference sequence).

The table lists this clonotype with a few counts. With a much larger clone just one base away, this may be a read error. This rearrangement joins TRBV29-1 to TRBJ2-1; 7 nucleotides match TRBD1. V trimming: 7 bases; J trimming: 5 bases; junction bases outside the gene matches: 11. Germline V gives CDR1 SQVTM, CDR2 ANQGSEA. The CDR3 sequence is 14 residues long. CDR3 sequence: CSENSRDRNNEQFF. CDR3 DNA: TGCAGCGAAAACTCACGGGACAGAAACAATGAGCAGTTCTTC.

The chain couples TRBV5-1 to TRBJ2-3; a weak D match, TRBD1 (5 bases). Trimming took 1 base from V and 1 from J, leaving 10 bases between them. Germline V gene sequence: CDR1 SGHRS, CDR2 YFSETQ. The CDR3 runs to 15 residues. For the CDR3, the DNA is TGCGCCAGCAGCTTGTCCGACAGACGCACAGATACGCAGTATTTT. Amino acid sequence: CASSLSDRRTDTQYF.

The chain couples TRBV29-1 to TRBJ2-1, with 10 bases matching TRBD2. The CDR3 length is 18 residues. V lost 1 base to trimming and J lost 1 base; unmatched junction nucleotides: 10. Per the germline V gene, CDR1 is SQVTM and CDR2 is ANQGSEA. The CDR3 bases are TGCAGCGTTGAAGGAGCGGGAGGGCCCAACCTGTCCTACAATGAGCAGTTCTTC. It translates to CSVEGAGGPNLSYNEQFF.

This clonotype was seen a handful of times. This sequence joins TRBV4-2 and TRBJ1-4, with 7 bases identical to TRBD1. CDR1 and CDR2 (germline): LGHNA, YNFKEQ. Unmatched junction bases numbered 7, after V lost 1 base and J lost 2 bases. This CDR3 spans 17 amino acids. The CDR3 sequence: CASSQAGTVGTNEKLFF. The DNA of the CDR3 is TGTGCCAGCAGCCAAGCGGGGACAGTAGGGACTAATGAAAAACTGTTTTTT.

V is TRBV29-1 and J is TRBJ2-5; 11 bases line up with TRBD1. V dropped 3 bases and J dropped 3; count of bases not matched to a gene: 12. Germline V gene sequence: CDR1 SQVTM, CDR2 ANQGSEA. The CDR3 totals 17 residues. CDR3 nucleotides: TGCAGCGTTGAGGACAGGGGGCTCGATTCTGGTGAAGAGACCCAGTACTTC. It codes for CSVEDRGLDSGEETQYF.

Only one count was recorded for this clonotype. J is TRBJ2-1 and V is TRBV6-2 or TRBV6-3; TRBD2 matches 8 bases. CDR1 is MNHEY and CDR2 is SVGEGT in the germline V gene. The CDR3 sequence is 18 residues long. The V and J ends lost 9 bases and 3 bases, in that order; junction bases with no gene match: 19. CDR3 protein: CASPPAARAGANYNEQFF. The CDR3 DNA follows: TGTGCCAGTCCGCCGGCCGCGCGAGCGGGAGCGAACTACAATGAGCAGTTCTTC.

With respect to this clonotype: A junction end diverges from the germline sequence, so it may reflect a read error. The chain carries TRBV11-2 and TRBJ2-1; 8 nucleotides align to TRBD2. Germline CDR1 SGHAT, CDR2 FQNNGV. The CDR3 is made up of 16 amino acids. CDR3 amino acids: CASSLAGGLVGNGQFF. In DNA, the CDR3 is TGTGCCAGCAGCTTAGCCGGGGGACTAGTAGGCAATGGGCAGTTCTTC.

The genes are TRBV7-9 and TRBJ2-3, with D tentatively TRBD1 or TRBD2 (5 bases each). This CDR3 comprises 14 residues. V was clipped by 3 bases and J by 2 bases, with 9 bases between them. Germline CDR1 SEHNR, CDR2 FQNEAQ (reference sequence). CDR3: CASSLGVATDTQYF. The CDR3 region has the DNA TGTGCCAGCAGCTTGGGGGTCGCCACAGATACGCAGTATTTT.

This chain joins TRBV28 and TRBJ2-7, with 8 bases fitting TRBD1. CDR3 length: 15 residues. The junction had 7 bases not matched to a gene; V was cut back by 3 bases and J by 3 bases. Germline CDR1 reads MDHEN; CDR2 reads SYDVKM. CDR3 DNA: TGTGCCAGCAGTTTCCCCGCGACAGGGGTCTACGAGCAGTACTTC. Protein: CASSFPATGVYEQYF.